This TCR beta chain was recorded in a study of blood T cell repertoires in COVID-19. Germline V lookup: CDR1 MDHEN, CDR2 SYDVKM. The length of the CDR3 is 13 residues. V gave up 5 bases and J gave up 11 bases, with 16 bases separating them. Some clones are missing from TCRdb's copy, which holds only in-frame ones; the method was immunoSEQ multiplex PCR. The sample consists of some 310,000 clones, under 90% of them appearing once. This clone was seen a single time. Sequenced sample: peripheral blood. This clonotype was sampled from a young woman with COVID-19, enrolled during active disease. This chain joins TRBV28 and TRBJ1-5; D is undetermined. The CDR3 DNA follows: TGTGCCAGCAGTCGTCGAGGGCTGCCAGCCCAGCATTTT. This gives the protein CASSRRGLPAQHF.